Each of the 17 T cell receptor beta chains below was sequenced from the same sample in a study of T cells after yellow fever vaccination. TCRdb reprocessed the 5' RACE reads via MiXCR and lists one record per CDR3 protein. The profile shows a few hundred thousand distinct CDR3 sequences, over 3.5% of them singletons. Material: PBMCs, obtained 5 days after the yellow fever booster vaccination. The receptors stem from a young man who received the YFV17D yellow fever vaccine.

CDR3 residues: CASSFDRSSPLHF. CDR3 DNA: TGTGCCAGCAGCTTCGACAGGAGCTCACCCCTCCACTTT. The J gene is TRBJ1-6, the V gene TRBV12-3 or TRBV12-4; tentatively, D is TRBD1 (6 bases). This CDR3 has 13 amino acids. Trimming shortened V by 6 bases and J by 10 bases, and 13 bases separated the two germline ends.

The rearrangement joins TRBV20-1 to TRBJ2-7, with TRBD1 matching 7 bases. Per the germline V gene, CDR1 is DFQATT and CDR2 is SNEGSKA (reference sequence). J gave up 4 bases and V 2 bases, and 8 bases lay outside the gene matches. CDR3 length: 14 residues. Here the CDR3 DNA reads TGCAGTGCTAGAACGAGGGACAGCTCGTACGAGCAGTACGTC. It codes for CSARTRDSSYEQYV.

This clonotype was counted between two and nine times. The chain recombines TRBV5-4 with TRBJ2-6; 8 bases line up with TRBD2. This CDR3 has 18 residues. V was clipped by 5 bases and J by 1 base; unmatched bases: 11. Germline V lookup: CDR1 SGHNT, CDR2 YYREEE (reference sequence). The CDR3 reads CASRAGGGPNSGANVLTF. CDR3 sequence (DNA): TGTGCCAGCAGGGCCGGGGGGGGGCCTAATTCTGGGGCCAACGTCCTGACTTTC.

This clonotype was seen at least ten times. This chain links TRBV7-2 with TRBJ1-6, with 11 bases that match TRBD1. CDR3 length equals 16 residues. Germline trimming cut 5 bases from V and 10 bases from J; bases unmatched to any gene: 10. CDR1 and CDR2 (germline): SGHTA, FQGNSA. The CDR3 bases are TGTGCCAGCAGCGCGGGACAGGGGGGTTTAGGATCACCCCTCCACTTT. This translates into CASSAGQGGLGSPLHF.

The table lists this clonotype with many counts. The chain is built from TRBV20-1 and TRBJ2-1; tentative D call: TRBD2 (6 bases). Per the germline V gene, CDR1 is DFQATT and CDR2 is SNEGSKA (reference sequence). CDR3 size: 14 residues. V was clipped by 0 bases and J by 4 bases, with 10 bases between them. The CDR3 bases are TGCAGTGCTAGAGACAGCGGGCAGTACAATGAGCAGTTCTTC. It translates to CSARDSGQYNEQFF.

J is TRBJ2-1 and V is TRBV6-1; 7 nucleotides agree with TRBD2. The CDR3 contains 16 residues. The germline V gene encodes CDR1 MNHNS and CDR2 SASEGT. Losses at the gene ends were 0 bases for V and 1 base for J; bases not matched to a gene: 3. The CDR3 DNA sequence: TGTGCCAGCAGTGAAGCGTCCGGGGGGTCCTACAATGAGCAGTTCTTC. It is translated as CASSEASGGSYNEQFF.

The table lists this clonotype with many counts. CDR3 region: CASPQGGNYGYTF. The CDR3 DNA reads as TGTGCCAGCCCGCAGGGAGGTAACTATGGCTACACCTTC. The chain combines TRBV21-1 with TRBJ1-2; the table's D gene call, TRBD1, was not cross checked with the DNA. TRBV21-1 is marked as a pseudogene. The CDR3 runs to 13 residues.

This clonotype was observed many times. V usage is TRBV10-3 and J usage is TRBJ1-2; D perhaps matches TRBD1 (6 bases). In germline, CDR1 is ENHRY, CDR2 SYGVKD. Trimming took 4 bases from V and 6 from J, leaving 21 bases between them. This CDR3 has 16 residues. CDR3 amino acids: CAISARGGLRRDGYTF. As DNA, the CDR3 is TGTGCCATCAGTGCCCGGGGGGGGCTCCGACGGGATGGCTACACCTTC.

This clonotype was detected a few times. The chain uses TRBV4-1 and TRBJ2-5; 12 bases agree with TRBD2. This CDR3 spans 16 amino acids. Germline loops: CDR1 MGHRA, CDR2 YSYEKL. V lost 4 bases and J lost 1; bases outside the gene matches: 4. The CDR3 here is CASSPGLAGPQETQYF. In DNA, the CDR3 is TGCGCCAGCAGCCCTGGACTAGCGGGACCCCAAGAGACCCAGTACTTC.

This clonotype was recorded a few times. The V and J genes are TRBV5-8 and TRBJ1-5; maybe TRBD1 (6 bases). Germline V gene lookup returns CDR1 SGHTS and CDR2 YDEGEE. The CDR3 loop spans 16 amino acids. V lost 1 base to trimming and J lost 7 bases, with 18 bases between them. The CDR3, as DNA: TGTGCCAGCAGCTTGTTCCTAGGGACACCGGTGCAGCCCCAGCATTTT. Protein sequence: CASSLFLGTPVQPQHF.

As for this clonotype: The junction departs from germline at one end; a sequencing error may be responsible. The chain employs TRBV7-3 and TRBJ2-3; possible D gene TRBD1, 5 bases. This CDR3 comprises 16 residues. Germline-derived CDR1 and CDR2 are SGHTA and FQGTGA. CDR3 sequence reads: CGSSAQGPDSTDTQYF. The CDR3 DNA is TGTGGCAGCAGCGCCCAGGGTCCCGATAGCACAGATACGCAGTATTTT.

This clonotype was counted many times. V usage is TRBV4-3 and J usage is TRBJ2-7; a possible D gene is TRBD2 (6 bases). The germline V and J ends were trimmed by 0 bases and 0 bases, with 18 bases remaining between them. This CDR3 region has 18 residues. In germline, CDR1 is LGHNA, CDR2 YSLEER. CDR3 residues: CASSQDPPPRGDSYEQYF. In DNA, the CDR3 is TGCGCCAGCAGCCAAGACCCCCCCCCGCGGGGAGACTCCTACGAGCAGTACTTC.

The chain joins TRBV5-1 to TRBJ2-7; 9 nucleotides line up with TRBD1. J was trimmed by 3 bases and V by 0 bases; bases with no gene match: 7. The germline V gene encodes CDR1 SGHRS and CDR2 YFSETQ. The CDR3 totals 16 residues. The CDR3 DNA follows: TGCGCCAGCAGCTTGGCCCAGGACAGGGGAAACTACGAGCAGTACTTC. Amino acids: CASSLAQDRGNYEQYF. Drawing the rest from reference TRBV5-1 and TRBJ2-7, the complete variable domain is KAGVTQTPRYLIKTRGQQVTLSCSPISGHRSVSWYQQTPGQGLQFLFEYFSETQRNKGNFPGRFSGRQFSNSRSEMNVSTLELGDSALYLCASSLAQDRGNYEQYFGPGTRLTVT.

In this sample, this clonotype turned up many times. The rearrangement joins TRBV2 to TRBJ2-1, with 7 bases lining up with TRBD2. Germline V gene sequence: CDR1 SNHLY, CDR2 FYNNEI. The CDR3 is 14 residues long. V was clipped by 6 bases and J by 1 base; unmatched bases: 3. The CDR3 DNA sequence: TGTGCCAGCAGGGGGGACTATTCCTACAATGAGCAGTTCTTC. This sequence encodes CASRGDYSYNEQFF.

This clonotype appeared many times. The J gene is TRBJ1-2, the V gene TRBV4-3; maybe TRBD1 (6 bases). Germline CDR1 LGHNA, CDR2 YSLEER. Between the trimmed V and J ends, which lost 1 base and 4 bases, there was a span of 10 bases. This CDR3 comprises 14 residues. The CDR3 coding sequence is TGCGCCAGCAGCCAAGCGGGGGGCAGCTATGGCTACACCTTC. Amino acids: CASSQAGGSYGYTF.

This clonotype was counted at least ten times. The chain employs TRBV5-1 and TRBJ2-5, with 11 bases matching TRBD2. After removal of 4 bases from V and 5 bases from J, the junction contained 7 bases not matched to a gene. From germline, CDR1 is SGHRS and CDR2 YFSETQ. CDR3 length: 15 amino acids. The CDR3 loop reads CASSPGLAGMETQYF. The DNA of the CDR3 is TGCGCCAGCAGCCCCGGACTAGCGGGTATGGAGACCCAGTACTTC.

The chain joins TRBV5-6 to TRBJ2-3; no clear D. CDR3 length: 13 residues. Trimming took off 2 bases at V and 12 bases at J, with 16 bases between the two ends. In germline, CDR1 is SGHDT, CDR2 YYEEEE. In nucleotides, the CDR3 is TGTGCCAGCAGCTTCGAGACAAGGGCATCCCAGTATTTT. Its translation: CASSFETRASQYF.